Listed here are 8 T cell receptor beta chains from one sample, sequenced in a study of cytomegalovirus exposure and HLA in healthy donors. This PCR relied on a set of 60 Vbeta primers and 13 Jbeta primers. Sequenced by immunoSEQ multiplex PCR; TCRdb stores in-frame clones only, minus some. Here the sample spans nearly 95,000 clones, under 9% being singletons. Source material: PBMCs. These receptors originate from a man between 45 and 60 years old in good health and CMV-seronegative.

V usage is TRBV9 and J usage is TRBJ1-1, with 9 bases lining up with TRBD1. The V segment lost 0 bases and the J segment 6 bases; nucleotides outside the gene matches: 0. CDR3 size: 13 residues. CDR1 is SGDLS and CDR2 is YYNGEE in the germline V gene. This CDR3 is CASSVGDRAEAFF. The CDR3, as DNA: TGTGCCAGCAGCGTAGGGGACAGGGCTGAAGCTTTCTTT.

The J gene is TRBJ1-4, the V gene TRBV10-2; 8 nucleotides match TRBD1. The CDR3 totals 16 residues. The V gene end was trimmed by 3 bases and the J gene end by 0 bases; junction bases not matched to a gene: 3. CDR1 is WSHSY and CDR2 is SAAADI in the germline V gene. The CDR3 sequence: CASSDDRGTTNEKLFF. As DNA, the CDR3 is TGCGCCAGCAGTGACGACAGGGGCACAACTAATGAAAAACTGTTTTTT.

This clone was seen only a few times. V is TRBV29-1 and J is TRBJ1-4; weak D call: TRBD1 (5 bases). V was pared by 4 bases and J by 8 bases, with 11 bases between. This CDR3 comprises 12 residues. The germline CDR1 and CDR2 sequences are SQVTM and ANQGSEA. CDR3 loop: CSVVGGGEKLFF. In DNA, the CDR3 is TGCAGCGTTGTGGGGGGTGGGGAAAAACTGTTTTTT.

The rearrangement links TRBV6-1 to TRBJ2-1; 10 nucleotides agree with TRBD2. V lost 7 bases and J lost 4; bases outside the gene matches: 7. Looked up from germline, CDR1 is MNHNS and CDR2 is SASEGT. The CDR3 has 15 residues. Here the CDR3 reads CASTLQREGYNEQFF. The CDR3 coding sequence is TGTGCCAGCACCCTTCAGCGGGAGGGATACAATGAGCAGTTCTTC.

This clone was detected only a few times. The chain couples TRBV2 to TRBJ1-1, with TRBD1 identical over 8 bases. With 3 bases clipped from V and 0 bases from J, the junction kept 0 bases outside the gene matches. Germline V lookup: CDR1 SNHLY, CDR2 FYNNEI. This CDR3 comprises 14 residues. CDR3 sequence: CASSEDRVNTEAFF. CDR3 in DNA: TGTGCCAGCAGTGAGGACAGGGTGAACACTGAAGCTTTCTTT.

V and J are TRBV2 and TRBJ2-1; TRBD1 matches at 9 bases. V trimming: 10 bases; J trimming: 7 bases; junction bases outside the gene matches: 8. The CDR3 covers 13 residues. Germline CDR1 reads SNHLY; CDR2 reads FYNNEI. The CDR3 is CATGTGFGNEQFF. DNA for the CDR3: TGTGCCACCGGGACAGGGTTTGGGAATGAGCAGTTCTTC.

This clone was detected a few times. The chain is built from TRBV18 and TRBJ2-7, with 9 positions matching TRBD1. V shed 6 bases, J shed 1 base, and the junction held 7 bases outside the gene matches. CDR1 KGHSH and CDR2 LQKENI come from the germline V gene. There are 15 residues in the CDR3. The CDR3 loop is CASSPGGTGSYEQYF. Written as DNA, the CDR3 is TGTGCCAGCTCCCCTGGGGGGACAGGGTCCTACGAGCAGTACTTC.

This clone was observed a handful of times. The chain carries TRBV10-1 and TRBJ2-3; D is undetermined. Between the trimmed V and J ends, which lost 10 bases and 0 bases, there was a span of 11 bases. Per germline, CDR1 WNHNN and CDR2 SYGVQD (reference sequence). This CDR3 comprises 13 residues. Written as DNA, the CDR3 is TGCGCCACCGCGGCTACTAGCACAGATACGCAGTATTTT. Translation gives CATAATSTDTQYF.